Following are 8 T cell receptor beta chains from one sample sequenced in a study of T cell responses to AZD1222 COVID-19 vaccine. Here immunoSEQ multiplex PCR was the method, and the copy in TCRdb shows in-frame clones only, minus some. The sample shows some 120,000 clones, over 75% of them seen only once. Sequencing was performed on peripheral blood, taken on day 0 of MenACWY control vaccination. The receptors shown here come from an adult in good health.

The chain employs TRBV10-1 and TRBJ2-1, with a weak D call TRBD2 (6 bases). The V end lost 3 bases, the J end lost 3 bases, and 18 bases lay between the germline ends. The CDR3 is 17 residues long. Germline assignment: CDR1 WNHNN and CDR2 SYGVQD (reference sequence). Here the CDR3 reads CASSDGRTTSNYNEQFF. CDR3 nucleotide sequence: TGCGCCAGCAGTGACGGGAGAACCACGTCAAACTACAATGAGCAGTTCTTC.

The chain couples TRBV2 to TRBJ2-5, with 8 bases matching TRBD2. CDR1 and CDR2 from the germline V gene are SNHLY and FYNNEI. V dropped 6 bases and J dropped 3; count of bases not matched to a gene: 9. This CDR3 has 15 residues. In nucleotides, the CDR3 is TGTGCCAGCAGCGTTGGGGGGACTAGAGAAGAGACCCAGTACTTC. Translation gives CASSVGGTREETQYF.

This rearrangement joins TRBV18 to TRBJ1-3; D is possibly TRBD1 (5 bases). Germline values: CDR1 KGHSH, CDR2 LQKENI. The ends were cut back, 1 base at V and 0 bases at J, with 7 bases in the middle. The CDR3 consists of 15 residues. CDR3 residues: CASSPQQDSGNTIYF. DNA for the CDR3: TGTGCCAGCTCACCACAACAGGACTCTGGAAACACCATATATTTT. Full variable domain (rest looked up from reference TRBV18 and TRBJ1-3): NAGVMQNPRHLVRRRGQEARLRCSPMKGHSHVYWYRQLPEEGLKFMVYLQKENIIDESGMPKERFSAEFPKEGPSILRIQQVVRGDSAAYFCASSPQQDSGNTIYFGEGSWLTVV.

This chain uses TRBV3-1 (or the pseudogene TRBV3-2) with TRBJ2-2; D possibly corresponds to TRBD2 (5 bases). Germline-derived CDR1 and CDR2 are LGHDT and YNNKEL (reference sequence). This CDR3 has 13 residues. Between the trimmed V and J ends, which lost 4 bases and 8 bases, there was a span of 11 bases. The CDR3 loop reads CASSRTFVGELFF. The CDR3 DNA sequence: TGTGCCAGCAGCCGGACTTTTGTAGGGGAGCTGTTTTTT.

The CDR3 loop reads CASSLDEGAGSYTF. The CDR3 DNA sequence: TGCGCCAGCAGCTTGGACGAGGGGGCAGGCAGCTACACCTTC. This chain joins TRBV5-1 and TRBJ1-2; 7 bases are a match to TRBD1. The CDR3 sequence is 14 residues long. After removal of 0 bases from V and 9 bases from J, the junction contained 8 bases not matched to a gene. CDR1 is SGHRS, CDR2 YFSETQ, per germline.

This chain joins TRBV9 and TRBJ1-6; weak D call: TRBD1 (5 bases). V dropped 0 bases and J dropped 7 bases, with 8 bases sitting between them. CDR1 is SGDLS, CDR2 YYNGEE, per germline. There are 14 residues in the CDR3. CDR3 coding DNA: TGTGCCAGCAGCGTAGCGGGGACCAATTCACCCCTCCACTTT. Protein product: CASSVAGTNSPLHF.

The V call is TRBV24-1, the J call TRBJ2-1, with D perhaps TRBD1 (6 bases). The CDR3 covers 13 residues. Trimming pared 1 base from V and 9 bases from J, leaving 9 bases between. The germline V gene has CDR1 KGHDR and CDR2 SFDVKD. The CDR3: CATSDLLGGEQFF. The CDR3 nucleotides are TGTGCCACCAGTGATTTACTAGGGGGTGAGCAGTTCTTC.

CDR3 DNA: TGTGCCAGCAGCTTAAACCTGGGTACTGAGCAGTTCTTC. This sequence encodes CASSLNLGTEQFF. The chain joins TRBV7-3 to TRBJ2-1, with D hard to call. With 1 base removed from V and 9 bases from J, the gap between germline ends came to 10 bases. Per germline, CDR1 SGHTA and CDR2 FQGTGA. The CDR3 is 13 amino acids.